What follows are 10 T cell receptor beta chains derived from one specimen sequenced in a study of technical replicates of blood from a few donors. Sequenced by immunoSEQ multiplex PCR; TCRdb stores in-frame clones only, minus some. The repertoire holds about 83,000 clones, with 96% as singletons. The sequenced sample was T cells isolated from PBMCs. These receptors were taken from a human donor in good health.

This clone was picked up a small number of times. This rearrangement joins TRBV5-6 to TRBJ2-2; a weak D match, TRBD2 (5 bases). The V end was cut by 4 bases, the J end by 7 bases, with 11 bases between. Germline V gives CDR1 SGHDT, CDR2 YYEEEE. The CDR3 totals 13 residues. CDR3 sequence: CASSAGLVGELFF. DNA for the CDR3: TGTGCCAGCAGCGCCGGACTGGTCGGGGAGCTGTTTTTT.

The genes are TRBV30 and TRBJ2-7, with 11 positions matching TRBD1. V shed 4 bases and J 4 bases; nucleotides not matched to a gene: 3. Germline V gene sequence: CDR1 GTSNPN, CDR2 SVGIG (reference sequence). This CDR3 region has 13 residues. This CDR3 is CAWMRDRGYEQYF. The CDR3 DNA reads TGTGCCTGGATGCGGGACAGGGGGTACGAGCAGTACTTC.

The V call is TRBV29-1, the J call TRBJ1-2, with unresolved D. CDR1 and CDR2 (germline): SQVTM, ANQGSEA. V lost 4 bases and J 4 bases, leaving 10 bases between the germline ends. This CDR3 is 12 amino acids long. The CDR3 DNA reads as TGCAGCGTTGTCTCGGGGTCCTATGGCTACACCTTC. This translates into CSVVSGSYGYTF. Full variable domain (rest looked up from reference TRBV29-1 and TRBJ1-2): SAVISQKPSRDICQRGTSLTIQCQVDSQVTMMFWYRQQPGQSLTLIATANQGSEATYESGFVIDKFPISRPNLTFSTLTVSNMSPEDSSIYLCSVVSGSYGYTFGSGTRLTVV.

V is TRBV2 and J is TRBJ1-1, with D perhaps TRBD1 (6 bases). The CDR3 sequence is 12 residues long. The germline V and J ends were trimmed by 9 bases and 11 bases, with 19 bases remaining between them. CDR1 is SNHLY and CDR2 is FYNNEI in the germline V gene. The CDR3 spells CARNRVGLWAFF. CDR3 nucleotides: TGTGCCAGAAACAGGGTTGGGTTGTGGGCTTTCTTT. Together with reference TRBV2 and TRBJ1-1, the CDR3 gives the full variable domain: EPEVTQTPSHQVTQMGQEVILRCVPISNHLYFYWYRQILGQKVEFLVSFYNNEISEKSEIFDDQFSVERPDGSNFTLKIRSTKLEDSAMYFCARNRVGLWAFFGQGTRLTVV.

The genes are TRBV11-3 and TRBJ1-4; D unresolved. V shed 5 bases and J shed 6 bases, with 22 bases lying between them. CDR3 length: 17 residues. Per germline, CDR1 SGHNT and CDR2 YENEEA. The CDR3, as DNA: TGTGCCAGCAGCCATCGTTTGGAGGGAGCGGTGCATGAAAAACTGTTTTTT. Protein: CASSHRLEGAVHEKLFF.

This sequence joins TRBV6-5 and TRBJ2-7, with 7 bases matching TRBD1. V shed 0 bases, J shed 1 base, and the junction held 6 bases outside the gene matches. The CDR3 covers 16 residues. CDR1 is MNHEY, CDR2 SVGAGI, per germline. CDR3 nucleotides: TGTGCCAGCAGTTACTCTTCCGGGACAGCGTCCTACGAGCAGTACTTC. Encoded protein: CASSYSSGTASYEQYF.

This clone came up once. The gene calls are TRBV6-1 and TRBJ1-1, with 7 bases aligning to TRBD1. This CDR3 is 13 amino acids long. V lost 2 bases, J lost 5 bases, and 2 bases stayed unmatched. Looked up from germline, CDR1 is MNHNS and CDR2 is SASEGT. The CDR3 loop reads CASSEYRGTEAFF. CDR3 DNA: TGTGCCAGCAGTGAATACAGGGGTACTGAAGCTTTCTTT.

DNA of the CDR3: TGTGCCAGCAGCTTTGGACAGCCTTTCTATGGCTACACCTTC. Translating it yields CASSFGQPFYGYTF. The chain employs TRBV28 and TRBJ1-2, with TRBD1 as a possible D gene (6 bases). The germline V gene has CDR1 MDHEN and CDR2 SYDVKM. Trimming shortened V by 6 bases and J by 4 bases, and 15 bases separated the two germline ends. This CDR3 has 14 amino acids.

The chain has TRBV11-2 and TRBJ2-1; TRBD2 matches 7 bases. CDR3 length equals 15 residues. In germline, CDR1 is SGHAT, CDR2 FQNNGV. The ends lost 6 bases at V and 7 bases at J; junction bases unmatched: 12. CDR3 nucleotides: TGTGCCAGCAGTCCCTTAGCGGGTAGGAAAAATGAGCAGTTCTTC. This gives the protein CASSPLAGRKNEQFF. Drawing the rest from reference TRBV11-2 and TRBJ2-1, the complete variable domain is EAGVAQSPRYKIIEKRQSVAFWCNPISGHATLYWYQQILGQGPKLLIQFQNNGVVDDSQLPKDRFSAERLKGVDSTLKIQPAKLEDSAVYLCASSPLAGRKNEQFFGPGTRLTVL.

The V and J genes are TRBV28 and TRBJ2-2; the match to TRBD1 covers 9 bases. Germline trimming cut 4 bases from V and 4 bases from J; bases unmatched to any gene: 7. The CDR3 length is 16 residues. Germline V gene sequence: CDR1 MDHEN, CDR2 SYDVKM. Here the CDR3 reads CASSSGDRGGTGELFF. DNA of the CDR3: TGTGCCAGCAGTTCCGGTGACAGGGGGGGCACCGGGGAGCTGTTTTTT.